The clone carrying this T cell receptor beta chain was detected many times. The antigen is not known. This sample is drawn from a study of metastatic and nonmetastatic thyroid tumors. Authors' analysis steps: The study's classifier, a distant-metastasis tool for papillary thyroid cancer, was built using CDR3 differences across clinicopathological groups. TCRdb reanalyzed the PCR reads with MiXCR. The V and J calls were not made by the authors but by TCRdb's processing. The sample records around 25,000 clones, roughly 25% being singletons. The CDR3 spans 13 residues. With 1 base removed from V and 3 bases from J, the gap between germline ends came to 5 bases. Per germline, CDR1 SEHNR and CDR2 FQNEAQ (reference sequence). Overall study results and limits: Malignant thyroid tumors reportedly had TCR beta diversity that was significantly higher than in benign nodules, in blood and tumor.

Among the patients, none had received any treatment before thyroid surgery. Sequenced input: blood. This sequence joins TRBV7-9 and TRBJ2-3; D is ambiguous. This TCR derives from a female donor with papillary thyroid cancer or a benign thyroid nodule (not recorded which). Some clones in this sample may be carry-over from other donors' samples. The CDR3 region has the DNA TGTGCCAGCAGCTTAGACAGAACAGATACGCAGTATTTT. Its protein product is CASSLDRTDTQYF.